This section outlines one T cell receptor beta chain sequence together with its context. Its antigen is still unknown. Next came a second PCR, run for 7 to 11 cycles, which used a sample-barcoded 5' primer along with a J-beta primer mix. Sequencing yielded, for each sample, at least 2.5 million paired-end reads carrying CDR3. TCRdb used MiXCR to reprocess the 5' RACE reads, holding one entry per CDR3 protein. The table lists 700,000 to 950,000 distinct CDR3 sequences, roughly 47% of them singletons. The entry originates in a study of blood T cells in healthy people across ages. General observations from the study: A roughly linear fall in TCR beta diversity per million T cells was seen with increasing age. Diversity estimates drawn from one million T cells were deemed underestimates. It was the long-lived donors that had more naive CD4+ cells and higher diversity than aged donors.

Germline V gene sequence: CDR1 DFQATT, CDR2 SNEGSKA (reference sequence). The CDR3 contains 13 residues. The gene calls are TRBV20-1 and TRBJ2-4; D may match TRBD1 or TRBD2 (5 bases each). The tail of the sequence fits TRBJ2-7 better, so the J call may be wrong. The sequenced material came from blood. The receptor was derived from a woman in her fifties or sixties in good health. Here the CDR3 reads CSAGASRAYEQYF. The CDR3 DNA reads TGCAGTGCAGGGGCTAGCAGGGCCTACGAGCAGTACTTC.